What follows are 8 T cell receptor beta chains derived from one specimen sequenced in a study of cytomegalovirus exposure and HLA in healthy donors. The study ran its PCR with 60 Vbeta and 13 Jbeta primers. Sequencing used immunoSEQ multiplex PCR; TCRdb keeps in-frame clones, though not all of them. The table lists roughly 71,000 clones, almost 80% of them singletons. The sequenced sample consisted of PBMCs. Every receptor here comes from a girl aged 10-17 years in good health and CMV-seropositive.

The chain links TRBV7-2 to TRBJ2-1; maybe TRBD2 (5 bases). CDR1 is SGHTA and CDR2 is FQGNSA in the germline V gene. Trimming cost V 3 bases and J 4 bases, with 13 bases left between them. This CDR3 spans 15 amino acids. The CDR3 DNA follows: TGTGCCAGCAGCTTGAGGGTGAGTGAATACAATGAGCAGTTCTTC. Translating gives CASSLRVSEYNEQFF.

This clone has only one observation. The V and J genes are TRBV21-1 and TRBJ1-6. TRBV21-1 is listed as a pseudogene. This CDR3 comprises 16 residues. DNA for the CDR3: TGTGCCAGCAGCAATGCGGGTATAGGCGTTAAGTCACCCCTCCACTTT. Residues: CASSNAGIGVKSPLHF.

The chain employs TRBV5-1 and TRBJ2-7, with 16 bases fitting TRBD2. J was trimmed by 4 bases and V by 4 bases; bases with no gene match: 2. The CDR3 loop spans 15 amino acids. Germline CDR1 is SGHRS and CDR2 is YFSETQ. The CDR3, as DNA: TGCGCCAGCAGCCCGGGACTAGCGGGGGGGTACGAGCAGTACTTC. Translated: CASSPGLAGGYEQYF.

The chain links TRBV5-1 to TRBJ2-1; 11 positions agree with TRBD1. V gave up 0 bases and J gave up 4 bases; unmatched junction bases: 3. CDR1 is SGHRS and CDR2 is YFSETQ in the germline V gene. The CDR3 sequence is 16 residues long. The CDR3 here is CASSLGGTGGYNEQFF. The CDR3 region has the DNA TGCGCCAGCAGCTTGGGTGGGACAGGGGGATACAATGAGCAGTTCTTC.

The chain has TRBV2 and TRBJ1-5; unclear D gene. The CDR3 covers 13 residues. Germline CDR1 reads SNHLY; CDR2 reads FYNNEI. V lost 6 bases to trimming and J lost 3 bases, with 9 bases between them. This CDR3 reads CASRIENNQPQHF. In DNA, the CDR3 is TGTGCCAGCAGGATTGAGAACAATCAGCCCCAGCATTTT.

The chain combines TRBV6-5 with TRBJ1-2, with TRBD1 as a possible D gene (5 bases). Trimming stripped 6 bases from V and 1 base from J, with 6 bases between. Germline V lookup: CDR1 MNHEY, CDR2 SVGAGI. This CDR3 spans 12 amino acids. This CDR3 is CASRQVNYGYTF. The CDR3 nucleotides are TGTGCCAGCAGACAGGTTAACTATGGCTACACCTTC.

V usage is TRBV5-4 and J usage is TRBJ2-3, with 8 positions matching TRBD1. The CDR3 contains 15 residues. Unmatched junction bases numbered 3, after V lost 1 base and J lost 2 bases. Per germline, CDR1 SGHNT and CDR2 YYREEE (reference sequence). The DNA for the CDR3 is TGTGCCAGCAGCTTGTCGACAGGGGACACAGATACGCAGTATTTT. Translation gives CASSLSTGDTDTQYF.

The chain uses TRBV5-1 and TRBJ2-5, with D perhaps matching TRBD1 (5 bases). The CDR3 contains 13 residues. V lost 3 bases to trimming and J lost 2 bases, with 8 bases between them. Germline V CDR1 and CDR2: SGHRS, YFSETQ. The CDR3 reads CASSSTGQETQYF. The CDR3 DNA follows: TGCGCCAGCAGCTCCACAGGTCAAGAGACCCAGTACTTC.